Each of the 22 T cell receptor beta chains below was sequenced from the same sample in a study of glioma-infiltrating T cells after dendritic cell vaccination. Only in-frame clones appear in the TCRdb table, and some are missing; sequencing was by immunoSEQ multiplex PCR. This table holds more than 20,000 clones, approximately 79% found once. The sample consisted of blood, taken before dendritic cell vaccination. These TCRs come from a human donor with glioblastoma.

The chain joins TRBV30 to TRBJ2-1, with D possibly matching TRBD2 (6 bases). This CDR3 comprises 15 residues. Germline V CDR1 and CDR2: GTSNPN, SVGIG (reference sequence). V was clipped by 3 bases and J by 4 bases, with 16 bases between them. The CDR3 spells CAWRAITSRYNEQFF. CDR3 nucleotide sequence: TGTGCCTGGAGGGCTATCACTAGCCGGTACAATGAGCAGTTCTTC. Combining the CDR3 with reference TRBV30 and TRBJ2-1 gives the whole variable domain SQTIHQWPATLVQPVGSPLSLECTVEGTSNPNLYWYRQAAGRGLQLLFYSVGIGQISSEVPQNLSASRPQDRQFILSSKKLLLSDSGFYLCAWRAITSRYNEQFFGPGTRLTVL.

CDR3 in amino acids: CASSLTNLFGNEQFF. CDR3 coding DNA: TGTGCCAGCAGCTTGACTAACCTCTTCGGGAATGAGCAGTTCTTC. The chain links TRBV11-3 to TRBJ2-1; D possibly corresponds to TRBD2 (5 bases). Trimming pared 3 bases from V and 7 bases from J, leaving 16 bases between. The CDR3 runs to 15 residues. The germline V gene encodes CDR1 SGHNT and CDR2 YENEEA.

The chain couples TRBV10-3 to TRBJ2-2; D gene ambiguous. CDR3 length equals 12 residues. From germline, CDR1 is ENHRY and CDR2 SYGVKD. V was pared by 6 bases and J by 1 base, with 3 bases between. The CDR3 region has the DNA TGTGCCATCAGGAGGAACACCGGGGAGCTGTTTTTT. Its protein product is CAIRRNTGELFF.

This sequence joins TRBV29-1 and TRBJ1-2, with TRBD1 identical over 10 bases. Germline CDR1 and CDR2: SQVTM and ANQGSEA. Trimming at V came to 6 bases and at J to 5 bases, leaving 12 bases not matched to a gene. The CDR3 is 15 residues long. Here the CDR3 reads CSVDTGQGIVYGYTF. The DNA for the CDR3 is TGCAGCGTAGATACGGGACAGGGGATTGTGTATGGCTACACCTTC.

V usage is TRBV7-9 and J usage is TRBJ2-3, with TRBD1 identical over 9 bases. The CDR3 loop spans 15 amino acids. Germline V CDR1 and CDR2: SEHNR, FQNEAQ (reference sequence). J gave up 6 bases and V 5 bases, and 9 bases lay outside the gene matches. CDR3 sequence: CASSELTGGLDTQYF. The DNA for the CDR3 is TGTGCCAGCAGCGAATTAACAGGGGGCCTGGATACGCAGTATTTT. Combining the CDR3 with reference TRBV7-9 and TRBJ2-3 gives the whole variable domain DTGVSQNPRHKITKRGQNVTFRCDPISEHNRLYWYRQTLGQGPEFLTYFQNEAQLEKSRLLSDRFSAERPKGSFSTLEIQRTEQGDSAMYLCASSELTGGLDTQYFGPGTRLTVL.

The J gene is TRBJ2-1, the V gene TRBV7-8, with a weak D call TRBD2 (6 bases). The CDR3 contains 14 residues. CDR1 SGHVS and CDR2 FQNEAQ come from the germline V gene. Trimming took off 0 bases at V and 10 bases at J, with 13 bases between the two ends. The chain's CDR3 is CASSLALSLAEQFF. The CDR3 bases are TGTGCCAGCAGCTTAGCGCTTTCGCTAGCGGAGCAGTTCTTC.

This chain joins TRBV5-1 and TRBJ2-7; D perhaps matches TRBD1 (5 bases). The CDR3 loop spans 14 amino acids. Germline V lookup: CDR1 SGHRS, CDR2 YFSETQ. V lost 3 bases, J lost 0 bases, and 10 bases lay in between. The CDR3 DNA follows: TGCGCCAGCAGCTCCTCGACAGTCTCCTACGAGCAGTACTTC. Its translation is CASSSSTVSYEQYF.

The CDR3 loop reads CASSLPGSIEAFF. The CDR3 coding sequence is TGTGCCAGCAGCTTGCCAGGAAGTATTGAAGCTTTCTTT. The chain uses TRBV5-6 and TRBJ1-1, with D hard to call. The ends were cut back, 1 base at V and 7 bases at J, with 11 bases in the middle. This CDR3 comprises 13 residues. The germline gives CDR1 SGHDT, CDR2 YYEEEE.

The chain couples TRBV9 to TRBJ2-3, with a tentative D call TRBD2 (6 bases). Germline loops: CDR1 SGDLS, CDR2 YYNGEE. V shed 3 bases and J shed 2 bases, with 10 bases lying between them. CDR3 length: 14 amino acids. The CDR3 here is CASSDREFTDTQYF. The DNA of the CDR3 is TGTGCCAGCAGCGACCGGGAGTTCACAGATACGCAGTATTTT.

The CDR3 DNA is TGTGCCAGCAGCCAAGACGCGGGTACCTACGAGCAGTACTTC. Protein: CASSQDAGTYEQYF. The chain has TRBV4-2 and TRBJ2-7; TRBD2 is a possible D gene (5 bases). V lost 0 bases and J lost 2, with 8 bases in between. Germline values: CDR1 LGHNA, CDR2 YNFKEQ. The CDR3 spans 14 residues.

Here the CDR3 reads CASSPGTGGDQPQHF. Written as DNA, the CDR3 is TGTGCCAGCTCACCAGGGACAGGGGGGGATCAGCCCCAGCATTTT. This sequence joins TRBV18 and TRBJ1-5, with 11 bases fitting TRBD1. The CDR3 has 15 amino acids. In germline, CDR1 is KGHSH, CDR2 LQKENI. Trimming removed 2 bases from V and 5 bases from J; junction bases left unmatched: 2.

The chain uses TRBV28 and TRBJ2-1; a possible D gene is TRBD2 (5 bases). V lost 6 bases to trimming and J lost 3 bases, with 15 bases between them. The CDR3 loop spans 15 amino acids. Germline loops: CDR1 MDHEN, CDR2 SYDVKM. CDR3 sequence: CASRWRAGVYNEQFF. CDR3 sequence (DNA): TGTGCCAGCAGGTGGCGGGCTGGGGTCTACAATGAGCAGTTCTTC. Full variable domain (rest looked up from reference TRBV28 and TRBJ2-1): DVKVTQSSRYLVKRTGEKVFLECVQDMDHENMFWYRQDPGLGLRLIYFSYDVKMKEKGDIPEGYSVSREKKERFSLILESASTNQTSMYLCASRWRAGVYNEQFFGPGTRLTVL.

The V call is TRBV5-1, the J call TRBJ2-2; TRBD2 aligns across 8 bases. CDR1 is SGHRS and CDR2 is YFSETQ in the germline V gene. This CDR3 spans 15 amino acids. The junction had 3 bases not matched to a gene; V was cut back by 1 base and J by 4 bases. The CDR3 bases are TGCGCCAGCAGCTTGAGTAGCGGGGCCACCGGGGAGCTGTTTTTT. Translation gives CASSLSSGATGELFF. The entire variable domain, with the rest obtained from reference TRBV5-1 and TRBJ2-2, is as follows: KAGVTQTPRYLIKTRGQQVTLSCSPISGHRSVSWYQQTPGQGLQFLFEYFSETQRNKGNFPGRFSGRQFSNSRSEMNVSTLELGDSALYLCASSLSSGATGELFFGEGSRLTVL.

The chain joins TRBV11-1 to TRBJ2-5, with D possibly being TRBD2 (5 bases). The V gene's germline CDR1 is SGHAT and CDR2 FQDESV (reference sequence). The CDR3 loop spans 12 amino acids. Trimming stripped 7 bases from V and 5 bases from J, with 11 bases between. The CDR3 region is CASMGAGETQYF. Here the CDR3 DNA reads TGTGCCAGCATGGGAGCCGGGGAGACCCAGTACTTC. Filled out from reference TRBV11-1 and TRBJ2-5, the complete variable domain reads EAEVAQSPRYKITEKSQAVAFWCDPISGHATLYWYRQILGQGPELLVQFQDESVVDDSQLPKDRFSAERLKGVDSTLKIQPAELGDSAMYLCASMGAGETQYFGPGTRLLVL.

This sequence joins TRBV19 and TRBJ2-7, with TRBD2 matching over 7 bases. The CDR3 spans 15 residues. V trimming: 6 bases; J trimming: 3 bases; junction bases outside the gene matches: 11. CDR1 is LNHDA, CDR2 SQIVND, per germline (reference sequence). In DNA, the CDR3 is TGTGCCAGTAGGCTGGGCGGGAGCCCTCGCTACGAGCAGTACTTC. Translated, it gives CASRLGGSPRYEQYF.

The rearrangement uses TRBV4-2 and TRBJ2-7; D possibly corresponds to TRBD2 (5 bases). V shed 2 bases and J shed 2 bases, with 13 bases lying between them. This CDR3 has 15 residues. The germline gives CDR1 LGHNA, CDR2 YNFKEQ. In nucleotides, the CDR3 is TGTGCCAGCAGCCAATACCGGGATTACACCTACGAGCAGTACTTC. This sequence encodes CASSQYRDYTYEQYF.

The chain carries TRBV7-9 and TRBJ1-2; 7 bases match TRBD1. The CDR3 spans 14 residues. Germline V gives CDR1 SEHNR, CDR2 FQNEAQ (reference sequence). Trimming took 2 bases from V and 5 from J; bases not matched to a gene: 5. The CDR3 here is CASSLTGVVYGYTF. The CDR3 bases are TGTGCCAGCAGCTTAACAGGGGTGGTGTATGGCTACACCTTC.

The chain carries TRBV5-1 and TRBJ1-4, with 8 positions matching TRBD1. Trimming at V came to 0 bases and at J to 6 bases, leaving 1 base not matched to a gene. The CDR3 runs 14 residues. Germline CDR1 SGHRS, CDR2 YFSETQ. As DNA, the CDR3 is TGCGCCAGCAGCTTGGCAGGGGGCCATGAAAAACTGTTTTTT. Translated, it gives CASSLAGGHEKLFF.

The chain links TRBV4-1 to TRBJ2-5; 7 bases are shared with TRBD2. TRBJ2-7 explains the end of the DNA better; the J call may be wrong. Germline loops: CDR1 MGHRA, CDR2 YSYEKL. There are 14 residues in the CDR3. The CDR3 is CASSQTGGSYEQYF. The CDR3 region has the DNA TGCGCCAGCAGCCAAACGGGGGGCTCCTACGAGCAGTACTTC.

The V and J genes are TRBV30 and TRBJ2-3; no firm D call. Germline V gene lookup returns CDR1 GTSNPN and CDR2 SVGIG (reference sequence). The V end lost 4 bases, the J end lost 5 bases, and 7 bases lay between the germline ends. The length of the CDR3 is 11 residues. Written as DNA, the CDR3 is TGTGCCTGGACTCAGGAAGATACGCAGTATTTT. Residues: CAWTQEDTQYF.

The rearrangement links TRBV6-4 to TRBJ2-3, with 8 bases identical to TRBD1. V dropped 5 bases and J dropped 1; count of bases not matched to a gene: 5. Germline V gives CDR1 MRHNA, CDR2 SNTAGT. The CDR3 has 15 residues. The CDR3 DNA follows: TGTGCCAGCAGTACAGGGGGGCGAGGCACAGATACGCAGTATTTT. This gives the protein CASSTGGRGTDTQYF.

This sequence joins TRBV4-3 and TRBJ1-2, with TRBD1 identical over 8 bases. The J segment lost 5 bases and the V segment lost 3 bases, leaving 8 bases of the junction unmatched. CDR1 LGHNA and CDR2 YSLEER come from the germline V gene. The CDR3 loop spans 15 amino acids. CDR3 sequence: CASSQERTGRYGYTF. The CDR3 DNA reads as TGCGCCAGCAGCCAGGAGAGGACAGGGAGGTATGGCTACACCTTC.